This T cell receptor beta chain comes out of a study of OX40 agonist ivuxolimab in advanced cancers. Context from the whole study: Ivuxolimab was an agonistic, fully human IgG2 monoclonal antibody directed against OX40 (CD134), a costimulatory receptor. Three dose-escalation patients achieved partial responses, one with hepatocellular carcinoma and two with cutaneous melanoma. In the dose-escalation cohort, around 80% of patients were male, and the mean age was roughly 60 years with a range of about 20 to 80. Patients were allowed to have had prior anti-PD-1, anti-PD-L1 or anti-CTLA-4 therapy, and 40% to 45% of the dose-escalation patients had previously received checkpoint inhibitors. The purpose of peripheral TCRbeta sequencing was to test whether ivuxolimab changed TCR sequence diversity and led to clonal T-cell expansion. Intravenous ivuxolimab was administered to patients every 2 weeks at six dose levels: 0.01, 0.1, 0.3, 1.5, 3 and 10 mg/kg. Of the approximately 50 dose-escalation patients, hepatocellular carcinoma was present in about 20, melanoma in about 15, renal cell carcinoma in 9 and head and neck cancer in 9. The paper reports the monotherapy dose-escalation portion (N = 52 patients) of the phase I ivuxolimab trial.

Genomic DNA was extracted from sorted cells for sequencing of the TCRbeta CDR3 region. The immunoSEQ Assay was used to sequence the TCRbeta CDR3 regions. TCRdb took this table from immuneACCESS and kept in-frame rearrangements with V and J called. Such tables lack part of the clones; where checked against another copy, unresolved V genes explain under half of the gap, and the rest is unexplained. In this sample the table shows fewer than 45,000 clones, around nine tenths of which occur a single time. Of the sample, 0.5% to 0.6% is held by the ten largest clones. Patients with a history of autoimmune disease or receiving systemic immunosuppression were excluded from the trial. Peripheral blood for TCR sequencing was drawn from every dose cohort at baseline, at cycle 4 day 1 and at cycle 7 day 1. Samples were obtained from an open-label, multicenter, first-in-human phase I dose-escalation trial of ivuxolimab. The trial enrolled adults with locally advanced or metastatic head and neck squamous cell, hepatocellular, melanoma or renal cell carcinoma. Before TCR sequencing, CD4+ and CD8+ T cells were separately sorted from peripheral blood.

Here is what the overall study found, with its caveats: The antigen specificity of the peripheral T cells that underwent clonal expansion was not determined. Clonal expansion of both CD4+ and CD8+ blood T cells was observed from baseline to week 6 at doses 0.1 to 3.0 mg/kg. In the 0.1-3.0 mg/kg groups, partial responders were among the patients with the lowest normalized peripheral clonal expansion, particularly in CD8+ T cells. Low levels of normalized T-cell clonal expansion were also seen in some nonresponding patients. After ivuxolimab, CD8+ T cells had more expanded clones than CD4+ T cells on average.

This clone was counted a single time. Its antigen remains undetermined. Qualities for individual bases were not recorded, and no much larger clone is one base off. The sample here was CD4+ or CD8+ T cells sorted from blood, taken in a trial of the OX40 agonist ivuxolimab. The receptor comes from an adult with an advanced solid tumor such as melanoma, head and neck, liver or kidney cancer.

The CDR3 sequence is CASSAGTAGNTIYF. The DNA sequence is given as TGCGCCAGCAGCGCCGGGACAGCCGGAAACACCATATATTTT. The chain joins TRBV5-1 to TRBJ1-3; 7 middle bases align to TRBD1. V loses 4 bases at its end and J loses 4 bases; junction bases beyond the gene matches: 5. In the germline V gene, CDR1 corresponds to SGHRS and CDR2 to YFSETQ. From cysteine to phenylalanine, the CDR3 is 14 amino acids long. The sequence is cut down to CDR3 DNA, 42 bases in frame from base 1.